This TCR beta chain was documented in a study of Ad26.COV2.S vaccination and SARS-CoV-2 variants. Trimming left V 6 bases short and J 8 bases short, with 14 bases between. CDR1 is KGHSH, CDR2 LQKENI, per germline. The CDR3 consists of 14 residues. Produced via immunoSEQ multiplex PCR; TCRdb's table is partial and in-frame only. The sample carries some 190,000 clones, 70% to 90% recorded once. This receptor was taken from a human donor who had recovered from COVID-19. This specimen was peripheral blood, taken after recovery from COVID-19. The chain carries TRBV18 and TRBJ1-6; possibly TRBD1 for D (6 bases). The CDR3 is CASSSQGLDSPLHF. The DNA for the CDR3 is TGTGCCAGCTCCTCACAGGGTCTTGATTCACCCCTCCACTTT.